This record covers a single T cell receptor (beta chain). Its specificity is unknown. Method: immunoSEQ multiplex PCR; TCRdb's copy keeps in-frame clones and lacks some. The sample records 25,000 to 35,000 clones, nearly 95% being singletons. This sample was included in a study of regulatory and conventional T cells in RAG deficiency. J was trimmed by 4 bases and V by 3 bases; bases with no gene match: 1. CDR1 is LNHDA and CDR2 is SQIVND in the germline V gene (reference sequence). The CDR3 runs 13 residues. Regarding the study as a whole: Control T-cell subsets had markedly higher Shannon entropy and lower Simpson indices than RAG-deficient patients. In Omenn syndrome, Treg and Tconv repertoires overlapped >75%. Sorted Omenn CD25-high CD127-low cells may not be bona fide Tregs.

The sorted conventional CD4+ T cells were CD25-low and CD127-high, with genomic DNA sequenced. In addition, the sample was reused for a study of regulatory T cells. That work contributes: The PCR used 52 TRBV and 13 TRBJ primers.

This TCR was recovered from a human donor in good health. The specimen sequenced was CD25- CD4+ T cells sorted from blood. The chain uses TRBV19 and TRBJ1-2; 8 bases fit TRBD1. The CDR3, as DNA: TGTGCCAGTAGTATTGGACAGGGCTATGGCTACACCTTC. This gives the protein CASSIGQGYGYTF.